Here is one T cell receptor (beta chain) with its context. By share, this clonotype ranks as hyperexpanded (1% or more). The sample holds no much larger clone one base away, and base qualities are not on file. Treated celiac disease patients on a gluten-free diet underwent a 14-day oral dietary gluten challenge to study recall of gluten-specific T cells. Live lamina propria cells were gated as tetramer-binding CD3+ CD8- CD4+ T cells, excluding CD11c, CD14, CD15, CD19 and CD56 cells. Sorting was performed on an Aria II cell sorter as single cells, and bulk sorting was additionally performed when tetramer-positive cells were relatively numerous. At baseline and again on day 14, several duodenal biopsies were taken from each challenged patient. Biopsies were treated with EDTA to remove epithelium, digested with collagenase, homogenized and filtered to yield cryopreserved lamina propria cell suspensions. Thawed cells were stained with a pool of PE-conjugated HLA-DQ:gluten tetramers presenting immunodominant gluten epitopes before sorting of tetramer-binding CD4+ T cells.

Preparation of the library involved single-cell sequencing. The reads were generated on an Illumina MiSeq. Paired single-cell TCR-alpha and TCR-beta sequences were amplified by three nested PCRs with multiplexed primers covering all TRA and TRB V genes. In the original analysis: Selected pRESTO steps were used to preprocess reads, and IMGT/HighV-QUEST was used to assign V, D, J genes and CDR3 junctions. Only valid singletons with no more than three chains, each backed by 100 or more reads, were kept as single cells. A clonotype was defined by identical paired TCR-alpha/beta nucleotide sequences, and sharing of only around 0.2% between patients indicated that cross-contamination was negligible. In samples containing more than 20 cells, repertoire diversity was estimated using an undersampling-corrected Shannon index. TCRdb trimmed the raw reads at Q25, called clones with MiXCR and kept productive beta chains. Rows merge per CDR3 protein into single entries with the most common DNA and genes. The V and J calls and clone size come from TCRdb's table, not from the authors' own analysis. Here the sample has about 280 distinct CDR3 sequences; roughly 48% occur a single time. Approximately 60% of the sample is held by the ten biggest clonotypes.

The entry originates in a study of T cells during gluten challenge in celiac disease (dated by TCRdb to between 2016 and 2019). For the study in its entirety: Paired single-cell TCR sequencing was carried out for about seven challenge participants in whom a significant rise in HLA-DQ:gluten tetramer-binding T cells was shown. On the Illumina MiSeq, single-cell libraries were sequenced as paired-end 250 bp and bulk libraries as paired-end 300 bp. Blood was collected at baseline, day 6 and day 14 of the challenge, whereas duodenal biopsies were collected at baseline and day 14.

Including the terminal cysteine and phenylalanine, the CDR3 comprises 13 residues. This entry keeps only the CDR3 DNA: 39 bases, framed from base 1. Trimming costs V 6 bases and J 11 bases, and their ends lie 17 bases apart. CDR1 and CDR2, looked up from the germline V gene, are MNHEY and SVGEGT. Overall study results and their limits: Across seven or eight patients, roughly 12-44% of single-cell TCR-alpha/beta clonotypes at the latest time point were also present at baseline; bulk data gave roughly 52-55%. Gluten-specific T cells in the circulation reached a peak on day 6, and the day-6 repertoire appeared to be made up largely of expanded preexisting memory clonotypes. On day 6, circulating gluten-specific T cells had a lower sample-corrected Shannon diversity, showing that clonal expansion increased.

The clonotype was recovered from a female donor with celiac disease. Sequencing used gluten-specific CD4+ T cells sorted from the duodenum using tetramers, obtained at baseline or on day 14 of gluten challenge (not recorded which). The V and J segments used are TRBV6-2 or TRBV6-3 and TRBJ1-5, and perhaps TRBD1 as D gene, on 5 matching bases. The nucleotides read TGTGCCAGCAGCCCGACCCTTGGGGGAGCCCAGCATTTT. Translated, this gives CASSPTLGGAQHF.